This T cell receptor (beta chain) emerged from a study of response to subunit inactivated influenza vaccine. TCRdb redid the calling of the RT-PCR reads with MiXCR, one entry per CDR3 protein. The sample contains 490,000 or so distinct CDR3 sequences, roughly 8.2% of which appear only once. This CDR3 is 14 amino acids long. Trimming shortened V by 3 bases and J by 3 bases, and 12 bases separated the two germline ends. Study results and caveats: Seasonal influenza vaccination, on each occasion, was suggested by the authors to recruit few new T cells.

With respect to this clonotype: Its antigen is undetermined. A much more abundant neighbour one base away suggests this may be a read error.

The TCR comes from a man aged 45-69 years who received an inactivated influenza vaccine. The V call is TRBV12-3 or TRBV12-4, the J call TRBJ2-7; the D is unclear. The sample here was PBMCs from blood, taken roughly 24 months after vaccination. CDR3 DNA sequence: TGTGCCAGCAGTTTGTTGGCTTTCGGCTACGAGCAGTACTTC. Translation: CASSLLAFGYEQYF.